Following are 6 T cell receptor beta chains from one sample sequenced in a study of Ad26.COV2.S vaccination and SARS-CoV-2 variants. The repertoire was sequenced with immunoSEQ multiplex PCR; TCRdb's copy has only in-frame clones and lacks some. Here the sample spans approximately 90,000 clones, 82% being singletons. Sequences were derived from peripheral blood, sampled after recovery from COVID-19. The source of these receptors is a human donor who had recovered from COVID-19.

This sequence joins TRBV2 and TRBJ2-2; 7 bases are shared with TRBD2. V trimming: 7 bases; J trimming: 4 bases; junction bases outside the gene matches: 9. Germline loops: CDR1 SNHLY, CDR2 FYNNEI. CDR3 length: 15 residues. CDR3 sequence reads: CASTGASGITGELFF. The CDR3 DNA follows: TGTGCCAGCACTGGGGCTAGCGGAATCACCGGGGAGCTGTTTTTT. The full variable domain, its missing parts supplied by reference TRBV2 and TRBJ2-2, is EPEVTQTPSHQVTQMGQEVILRCVPISNHLYFYWYRQILGQKVEFLVSFYNNEISEKSEIFDDQFSVERPDGSNFTLKIRSTKLEDSAMYFCASTGASGITGELFFGEGSRLTVL.

This sequence joins TRBV12-5 and TRBJ2-7; 10 bases line up with TRBD2. CDR1 is LGHNT and CDR2 is FRNRAP in the germline V gene. This CDR3 has 15 residues. Trimming at V came to 1 base and at J to 4 bases, leaving 4 bases not matched to a gene. The CDR3 is CASGLGTSGKYEQYF. In DNA, the CDR3 is TGTGCTAGTGGTTTGGGTACTAGCGGGAAATACGAGCAGTACTTC. The whole variable domain, filled in from reference TRBV12-5 and TRBJ2-7, reads DARVTQTPRHKVTEMGQEVTMRCQPILGHNTVFWYRQTMMQGLELLAYFRNRAPLDDSGMPKDRFSAEMPDATLATLKIQPSEPRDSAVYFCASGLGTSGKYEQYFGPGTRLTVT.

The genes are TRBV3-1 (or the pseudogene TRBV3-2) and TRBJ2-1; D not resolved. V gave up 2 bases and J gave up 6 bases, with 5 bases separating them. CDR1 is LGHDT, CDR2 YNNKEL, per germline (reference sequence). CDR3 length: 12 amino acids. Here the CDR3 reads CASSQKFNEQFF. CDR3 bases: TGTGCCAGCAGCCAAAAGTTCAATGAGCAGTTCTTC.

The chain combines TRBV28 with TRBJ2-3, with TRBD2 matching over 7 bases. Germline-derived CDR1 and CDR2 are MDHEN and SYDVKM. This CDR3 is 15 amino acids long. The trim removed 5 bases at V and 2 bases at J, leaving 7 bases unmatched. CDR3 nucleotides: TGTGCCAGCAGTACCTCCGGGGACTACACAGATACGCAGTATTTT. Its protein product is CASSTSGDYTDTQYF. Using reference TRBV28 and TRBJ2-3 for the parts outside the CDR3, the full variable domain is DVKVTQSSRYLVKRTGEKVFLECVQDMDHENMFWYRQDPGLGLRLIYFSYDVKMKEKGDIPEGYSVSREKKERFSLILESASTNQTSMYLCASSTSGDYTDTQYFGPGTRLTVL.

This chain links TRBV7-9 with TRBJ1-2; possibly TRBD1 for D (6 bases). Trimming took 5 bases from V and 2 from J, leaving 12 bases between them. The germline V gene encodes CDR1 SEHNR and CDR2 FQNEAQ (reference sequence). There are 14 residues in the CDR3. The CDR3 region is CASSPTGINYGYTF. CDR3 DNA sequence: TGTGCCAGCAGCCCAACAGGGATCAACTATGGCTACACCTTC.

The chain links TRBV29-1 to TRBJ2-7; 9 bases agree with TRBD1. Per germline, CDR1 SQVTM and CDR2 ANQGSEA. This CDR3 region has 13 residues. Trimming cost V 6 bases and J 3 bases; bases outside gene matches: 6. The CDR3 coding sequence is TGCAGCGTGATGACAGGGGGACACTACGAGCAGTACTTC. Amino acids: CSVMTGGHYEQYF.